A single sample is the source of the 16 T cell receptor beta chains below, sequenced in a study of cytomegalovirus exposure and HLA in healthy donors. The PCR employed 60 Vbeta primers together with 13 Jbeta primers. TCRdb's copy holds only in-frame clones and misses some; the assay was immunoSEQ multiplex PCR. Altogether approximately 300,000 clones are present, 80% to 90% being singletons, with the ten largest covering roughly 2%. The source material was PBMCs. These receptor sequences come from a woman in her forties in good health and CMV-seropositive.

V and J are TRBV7-2 and TRBJ2-3; 13 bases are shared with TRBD2. The CDR3 is 19 residues long. V dropped 1 base and J dropped 8; count of bases not matched to a gene: 15. Germline V CDR1 and CDR2: SGHTA, FQGNSA. The CDR3 DNA is TGTGCCAGCAGCTTAGATCCCTCCACTAGCGGGAGGGCCTGGGGTACGCAGTATTTT. It codes for CASSLDPSTSGRAWGTQYF.

The J gene is TRBJ1-4, the V gene TRBV5-1, with 9 bases fitting TRBD1. Germline CDR1 is SGHRS and CDR2 is YFSETQ. The CDR3 totals 15 residues. The V gene end was trimmed by 4 bases and the J gene end by 6 bases; junction bases not matched to a gene: 7. CDR3: CASSGTGGMHEKLFF. CDR3 nucleotides: TGCGCCAGCAGCGGAACAGGGGGCATGCATGAAAAACTGTTTTTT.

In this sample, this clone turned up once. The J gene is TRBJ2-7, the V gene TRBV28; 8 nucleotides align to TRBD1. The CDR3 loop spans 15 amino acids. V lost 3 bases and J lost 7; bases outside the gene matches: 11. Germline V gene sequence: CDR1 MDHEN, CDR2 SYDVKM. The CDR3 sequence: CASSFPGTGRREQYF. The CDR3 nucleotides read TGTGCCAGCAGTTTCCCCGGGACAGGTCGTCGAGAGCAGTACTTC.

The chain links TRBV7-9 to TRBJ2-3; D gene ambiguous. Germline V lookup: CDR1 SEHNR, CDR2 FQNEAQ (reference sequence). The CDR3 spans 12 residues. V lost 5 bases and J 4 bases, leaving 7 bases between the germline ends. The CDR3 bases are TGTGCCAGCAGCCCCGGTCCAGATACGCAGTATTTT. Residues: CASSPGPDTQYF.

V usage is TRBV30 and J usage is TRBJ2-6; a possible D gene is TRBD1 (6 bases). Germline values: CDR1 GTSNPN, CDR2 SVGIG (reference sequence). The length of the CDR3 is 13 residues. V lost 4 bases and J 8 bases, leaving 12 bases between the germline ends. The CDR3 loop is CAWTLQGTNVLTF. CDR3 coding DNA: TGTGCCTGGACCCTCCAGGGGACCAACGTCCTGACTTTC.

This clone was seen only once. V and J are TRBV6-1 and TRBJ2-6; no firm D call. The CDR3 totals 15 residues. CDR1 and CDR2 (germline): MNHNS, SASEGT. The V end was cut by 3 bases, the J end by 2 bases, with 8 bases between. CDR3: CASSDGGTGANVLTF. CDR3 coding DNA: TGTGCCAGCAGTGATGGCGGAACTGGGGCCAACGTCCTGACTTTC.

This chain uses TRBV7-9 with TRBJ2-1; 13 positions agree with TRBD2. Germline assignment: CDR1 SEHNR and CDR2 FQNEAQ (reference sequence). Germline trimming cut 5 bases from V and 8 bases from J; bases unmatched to any gene: 3. This CDR3 is 14 amino acids long. In nucleotides, the CDR3 is TGTGCCAGCAGCCGGACTAGCGGGAGCCATGAGCAGTTCTTC. This sequence encodes CASSRTSGSHEQFF.

Here the CDR3 reads CASSLGQGAIAGELFF. Written as DNA, the CDR3 is TGTGCCAGCTCACTTGGACAGGGGGCTATCGCCGGGGAGCTGTTTTTT. The rearrangement uses TRBV18 and TRBJ2-2; 11 nucleotides match TRBD1. Germline loops: CDR1 KGHSH, CDR2 LQKENI. The CDR3 is made up of 16 amino acids. Trimming at V came to 4 bases and at J to 6 bases, leaving 7 bases not matched to a gene. Supplemented by reference TRBV18 and TRBJ2-2, the full variable domain reads NAGVMQNPRHLVRRRGQEARLRCSPMKGHSHVYWYRQLPEEGLKFMVYLQKENIIDESGMPKERFSAEFPKEGPSILRIQQVVRGDSAAYFCASSLGQGAIAGELFFGEGSRLTVL.

The chain employs TRBV4-3 and TRBJ1-2; 8 positions agree with TRBD1. CDR3 size: 14 residues. J gave up 5 bases and V 0 bases, and 2 bases lay outside the gene matches. Germline assignment: CDR1 LGHNA and CDR2 YSLEER. CDR3 residues: CASSQDTGGYGYTF. The CDR3 nucleotides are TGCGCCAGCAGCCAAGATACAGGGGGGTATGGCTACACCTTC.

This clone has just one count. This chain joins TRBV11-2 and TRBJ2-7; D gene ambiguous. The germline V and J ends were trimmed by 1 base and 3 bases, with 10 bases remaining between them. The germline CDR1 and CDR2 sequences are SGHAT and FQNNGV. The CDR3 is 14 residues long. The CDR3 DNA follows: TGTGCCAGCAGCTTAGCGAGACATCTCTACGAGCAGTACTTC. Its protein is CASSLARHLYEQYF.

This sequence joins TRBV7-8 and TRBJ2-5, with 7 positions matching TRBD1. The DNA end is a closer match to TRBJ2-7, so the J assignment may be wrong. Looked up from germline, CDR1 is SGHVS and CDR2 is FQNEAQ. The length of the CDR3 is 14 residues. The DNA for the CDR3 is TGTGCCAGCAGCTTAGGGGGGACAGTATACGAGCAGTACTTC. It is translated as CASSLGGTVYEQYF.

The genes are TRBV5-1 and TRBJ2-3; no firm D call. Between the trimmed V and J ends, which lost 4 bases and 4 bases, there was a span of 13 bases. In germline, CDR1 is SGHRS, CDR2 YFSETQ. CDR3 length: 14 amino acids. The chain's CDR3 is CASSTPRGADTQYF. The CDR3 nucleotides read TGCGCCAGCAGCACCCCGAGAGGCGCAGATACGCAGTATTTT.

The genes are TRBV29-1 and TRBJ2-4; 10 bases agree with TRBD1. In germline, CDR1 is SQVTM, CDR2 ANQGSEA. This CDR3 has 14 amino acids. Trimming removed 5 bases from V and 12 bases from J; junction bases left unmatched: 13. The CDR3 here is CSVSPGQGLDSQYF. CDR3 in DNA: TGCAGCGTTTCACCGGGACAGGGGTTAGACAGTCAGTACTTC.

The V gene is TRBV7-8, the J gene TRBJ2-5; 11 bases line up with TRBD2. The closer fit of TRBJ2-7 to the DNA end suggests the J call may be wrong. This CDR3 has 14 residues. Looked up from germline, CDR1 is SGHVS and CDR2 is FQNEAQ. The CDR3 DNA reads TGTGCCAGCTGCGGGACTAGCGGCTCCTACGAGCAGTACTTC. Translating gives CASCGTSGSYEQYF.

The gene calls are TRBV5-1 and TRBJ1-4; D uncertain. Trimming stripped 4 bases from V and 7 bases from J, with 20 bases between. This CDR3 region has 16 residues. The germline V gene encodes CDR1 SGHRS and CDR2 YFSETQ. The DNA of the CDR3 is TGCGCCAGCAGCCCGGCTGACTTTGGAGGCGGTGAAAAACTGTTTTTT. Its translation: CASSPADFGGGEKLFF.

The table lists this clone with a few counts. This rearrangement joins TRBV10-3 to TRBJ2-1, with D possibly TRBD1 on 6 matching bases. The CDR3 consists of 14 residues. The germline CDR1 and CDR2 sequences are ENHRY and SYGVKD. V lost 0 bases, J lost 6 bases, and 9 bases lay in between. The CDR3 here is CAISESRGINEQFF. In DNA form, the CDR3 reads TGTGCCATCAGTGAGTCGAGGGGGATCAATGAGCAGTTCTTC.